These 18 T cell receptor beta chains share one sample of origin, sequenced in a study of Tregs in tolerant kidney transplant recipients. Sequencing was performed with immunoSEQ multiplex PCR; in TCRdb, only in-frame clones are kept and a portion is missing. The data show some 55,000 clones, with approximately 85% seen just once and around 2.3% held by the top ten. The specimen was Tregs from blood, collected before the transplant. The source of these receptors is a human donor who received a combined kidney and bone marrow transplant.

This clone was picked up one time. The CDR3 sequence is CASSATGDVVDTQYF. The DNA for the CDR3 is TGTGCCAGCTCAGCAACAGGGGATGTGGTAGATACGCAGTATTTT. The genes are TRBV18 and TRBJ2-3, with 7 bases fitting TRBD1. The CDR3 is 15 amino acids. Trimming removed 5 bases from V and 5 bases from J; junction bases left unmatched: 10. CDR1 and CDR2 (germline): KGHSH, LQKENI. The full variable domain, completed using reference TRBV18 and TRBJ2-3, is NAGVMQNPRHLVRRRGQEARLRCSPMKGHSHVYWYRQLPEEGLKFMVYLQKENIIDESGMPKERFSAEFPKEGPSILRIQQVVRGDSAAYFCASSATGDVVDTQYFGPGTRLTVL.

V gene TRBV2 combines with J gene TRBJ2-2; 9 bases match TRBD1. This CDR3 is built from 14 residues. The J segment lost 5 bases and the V segment lost 6 bases, leaving 4 bases of the junction unmatched. Germline V gene sequence: CDR1 SNHLY, CDR2 FYNNEI. The CDR3 sequence is CASRAGTGTGELFF. The CDR3 DNA reads TGTGCCAGCAGAGCCGGGACAGGGACCGGGGAGCTGTTTTTT.

The V and J genes are TRBV9 and TRBJ2-2, with D possibly matching TRBD2 (6 bases). V lost 7 bases and J lost 2, with 6 bases in between. The germline gives CDR1 SGDLS, CDR2 YYNGEE. The CDR3 contains 12 residues. DNA of the CDR3: TGTGCCAGCGGGACTAACACCGGGGAGCTGTTTTTT. This encodes CASGTNTGELFF.

This sequence joins TRBV14 and TRBJ2-1, with TRBD2 matching over 9 bases. The CDR3 runs 18 residues. Germline-derived CDR1 and CDR2 are SGHDN and FVKESK. The J segment lost 9 bases and the V segment lost 4 bases, leaving 19 bases of the junction unmatched. DNA of the CDR3: TGTGCCAGCAGCCCCCTGTTGGGGCGGGAGGGCCTTATCGGTGAGCAGTTCTTC. Its translation is CASSPLLGREGLIGEQFF.

CDR3 coding DNA: TGCGCCAGCAGCCAAGACGGTGGGGGTGCGGGCGATACGCAGTATTTT. It specifies CASSQDGGGAGDTQYF. The chain recombines TRBV4-3 with TRBJ2-3; D possibly matches TRBD1 or TRBD2 (5 bases each). The V gene's germline CDR1 is LGHNA and CDR2 YSLEER. The CDR3 runs to 16 residues. Trimming removed 0 bases at V and 6 bases at J, with 16 bases between.

This chain links TRBV6-5 with TRBJ1-1; no reliable D call. Germline CDR1 reads MNHEY; CDR2 reads SVGAGI. This CDR3 has 13 amino acids. V was cut by 5 bases and J by 1 base, with 8 bases left in between. CDR3 nucleotides: TGTGCCAGCAGTACTACACGGAACACTGAAGCTTTCTTT. Protein: CASSTTRNTEAFF.

The genes are TRBV4-3 and TRBJ2-7; 11 positions agree with TRBD1. The ends lost 0 bases at V and 3 bases at J; junction bases unmatched: 1. The CDR3 length is 15 residues. Per germline, CDR1 LGHNA and CDR2 YSLEER. CDR3 protein: CASSQEGTGGYEQYF. The CDR3, as DNA: TGCGCCAGCAGCCAAGAGGGGACAGGGGGCTACGAGCAGTACTTC.

This clone has only one observation. The chain combines TRBV5-6 with TRBJ1-3; TRBD1 is a possible D gene (6 bases). This CDR3 region has 17 residues. V was cut by 0 bases and J by 0 bases, with 13 bases left in between. Germline V CDR1 and CDR2: SGHDT, YYEEEE. The DNA of the CDR3 is TGTGCCAGCAGCTTGGTCCAGGGGATAGGCTCTGGAAACACCATATATTTT. It is translated as CASSLVQGIGSGNTIYF.

V and J are TRBV27 and TRBJ2-1; a possible D gene is TRBD1 (5 bases). The CDR3 is 11 amino acids. From germline, CDR1 is MNHEY and CDR2 SMNVEV (reference sequence). The V and J ends lost 4 bases and 7 bases respectively, with 5 bases between them. CDR3 sequence: CASSYRNEQFF. The CDR3 bases are TGTGCCAGCAGTTACAGGAATGAGCAGTTCTTC.

In its sample, this clone was seen once. This chain uses TRBV2 with TRBJ2-3; D is uncertain. Germline V lookup: CDR1 SNHLY, CDR2 FYNNEI. Between the trimmed V and J ends, which lost 4 bases and 4 bases, there was a span of 3 bases. This CDR3 contains 11 residues. CDR3 amino acids: CASSVSDTQYF. In DNA form, the CDR3 reads TGTGCCAGCAGTGTTTCAGATACGCAGTATTTT. Looking up the rest from reference TRBV2 and TRBJ2-3 gives the full variable domain: EPEVTQTPSHQVTQMGQEVILRCVPISNHLYFYWYRQILGQKVEFLVSFYNNEISEKSEIFDDQFSVERPDGSNFTLKIRSTKLEDSAMYFCASSVSDTQYFGPGTRLTVL.

The genes are TRBV6-6 and TRBJ2-7, with no clear D. The CDR3 is 13 residues long. Trimming shortened V by 0 bases and J by 3 bases, and 6 bases separated the two germline ends. Germline V gene lookup returns CDR1 MNHNY and CDR2 SVGAGI (reference sequence). The CDR3 region has the DNA TGTGCCAGCAGTTACTCGAGGATCTACGAGCAGTACTTC. Translated, it gives CASSYSRIYEQYF.

The table lists this clone with a count of one. CDR3 sequence reads: CATSKGGTDSYGYTF. The CDR3 nucleotides read TGTGCCACCAGCAAGGGCGGGACAGACAGTTATGGCTACACCTTC. This chain joins TRBV15 and TRBJ1-2; 7 nucleotides line up with TRBD1. The CDR3 loop spans 15 amino acids. The ends lost 4 bases at V and 5 bases at J; junction bases unmatched: 10. The germline CDR1 and CDR2 sequences are LNHNV and YYDKDF (reference sequence).

This chain joins TRBV5-5 and TRBJ2-2, with 10 bases matching TRBD1. This CDR3 is built from 15 residues. Looked up from germline, CDR1 is SGHKS and CDR2 is YYEKEE (reference sequence). Trimming at V came to 4 bases and at J to 3 bases, leaving 3 bases not matched to a gene. In DNA form, the CDR3 reads TGTGCCAGCAGCGAGGGACAGGGGTACACCGGGGAGCTGTTTTTT. Protein: CASSEGQGYTGELFF.

The V and J genes are TRBV6-6 and TRBJ2-2; 11 nucleotides align to TRBD2. V lost 4 bases to trimming and J lost 6 bases; unmatched junction nucleotides: 1. The CDR3 has 14 amino acids. Germline CDR1 and CDR2: MNHNY and SVGAGI (reference sequence). CDR3 protein: CASSSGLAAGELFF. The CDR3 DNA reads TGTGCCAGCAGTTCGGGACTAGCGGCCGGGGAGCTGTTTTTT.

This clone was counted a single time. The gene calls are TRBV11-2 and TRBJ2-2; TRBD2 aligns across 8 bases. CDR1 SGHAT and CDR2 FQNNGV come from the germline V gene. The ends lost 5 bases at V and 5 bases at J; junction bases unmatched: 7. This CDR3 contains 15 residues. The CDR3 sequence: CASSRSGVGTGELFF. As DNA, the CDR3 is TGTGCCAGCAGCCGTAGCGGGGTAGGGACCGGGGAGCTGTTTTTT.

This sequence joins TRBV15 and TRBJ1-1; D not resolved. The V gene lost 0 bases and the J gene lost 1 base, with 6 bases spanning the gap. The germline CDR1 and CDR2 sequences are LNHNV and YYDKDF (reference sequence). There are 14 residues in the CDR3. This CDR3 is CATSRDPGNTEAFF. CDR3 DNA sequence: TGTGCCACCAGCAGAGATCCCGGGAACACTGAAGCTTTCTTT.

This clone appeared a few times. The V and J genes are TRBV7-2 and TRBJ2-7; D is unclear. The V and J ends lost 1 base and 7 bases respectively, with 11 bases between them. There are 13 residues in the CDR3. Germline CDR1 SGHTA, CDR2 FQGNSA. The CDR3 DNA follows: TGTGCCAGCAGCTTAGAGGCTCCCGGGGAGCAGTACTTC. Its translation: CASSLEAPGEQYF.

The rearrangement uses TRBV7-2 and TRBJ2-7, with a weak D call TRBD2 (7 bases). Germline lookup yields CDR1 SGHTA and CDR2 FQGNSA. Trimming removed 0 bases at V and 4 bases at J, with 13 bases between. CDR3 length: 15 residues. CDR3 nucleotides: TGTGCCAGCAGCTTAGCGGGAGGGGGAGGATACGAGCAGTACTTC. Translating gives CASSLAGGGGYEQYF.